The clone carrying this T cell receptor (beta chain) has a handful of counts. Antigen: not known. This sample was included in a study of T cell repertoires in cytomegalovirus infection. Overall study: An indication of both CMV infection and matching HLA type came from public TCR beta signatures.

The ends lost 5 bases at V and 5 bases at J; junction bases unmatched: 7. This CDR3 has 16 residues. Each CDR3 protein is one row after TCRdb ran MiXCR on the reads. The table includes approximately 470,000 distinct CDR3 sequences, roughly 46% detected once. The sequence was collected from a human donor in good health (CMV status not recorded). Some clones in this sample may be carry-over from other donors' samples. Sequences were derived from cultured PBMCs, sampled from culture after CMV antigen stimulation. The rearrangement joins TRBV12-3 or TRBV12-4 to TRBJ2-2; TRBD2 matches at 11 bases. CDR3 sequence: CASSPLLAGVTGELFF. The CDR3 DNA sequence: TGTGCCAGCAGTCCTCTACTAGCGGGAGTGACCGGGGAGCTGTTTTTT.